This passage covers 16 T cell receptor beta chains from one sample sequenced in a study of monozygotic twins with inflammatory bowel disease (dated by TCRdb to the late 2010s). Libraries were built with 5' RACE. Reads for this sample came from an Illumina HiSeq 2500. TCRdb reprocessed the reads and provides one entry for every CDR3 protein sequence; no DNA is given. The sample's table lists a count of approximately 420,000 distinct CDR3 sequences. The ten largest make up roughly 2.5% of the sample. Sequencing was carried out using blood. The origin of the receptors is a human donor with ulcerative colitis or Crohn's disease, or a healthy co-twin of an affected twin (not recorded which).

This chain connects TRBV6-6 to TRBJ2-5; TCRdb selects TRBD2, and the lack of DNA leaves this call unchecked. The germline gives CDR1 MNHNY, CDR2 SVGAGI (reference sequence). This CDR3 has 14 residues. The CDR3 loop reads CASSYGRDQETQYF.

The chain carries TRBV3-1 and TRBJ2-1; TCRdb's D call of TRBD2 is untestable without DNA. Germline V gene lookup returns CDR1 LGHDT and CDR2 YNNKEL (reference sequence). The CDR3 covers 16 residues. The CDR3 sequence: CASSQGTSSFYNEQFF.

The rearrangement joins TRBV9 to TRBJ2-7; TCRdb outputs TRBD2, but without DNA this stays unchecked. CDR1 is SGDLS and CDR2 is YYNGEE in the germline V gene. The CDR3 is 14 amino acids. CDR3 in amino acids: CASSESSGSYEQYF.

V is TRBV5-4 and J is TRBJ2-5; no DNA is available, so the TRBD1 call from TCRdb remains unchecked. Germline assignment: CDR1 SGHNT and CDR2 YYREEE (reference sequence). The CDR3 runs 15 residues. The chain's CDR3 is CASSFGDRAQETQYF.

The gene calls are TRBV7-2 and TRBJ2-7; TCRdb's D gene call, TRBD2, goes unchecked for lack of DNA. This CDR3 contains 15 residues. Germline CDR1 reads SGHTA; CDR2 reads FQGNSA. CDR3 sequence reads: CASSHRLAGNYEQYF. The full variable domain, with the rest looked up from reference TRBV7-2 and TRBJ2-7, is GAGVSQSPSNKVTEKGKDVELRCDPISGHTALYWYRQSLGQGLEFLIYFQGNSAPDKSGLPSDRFSAERTGGSVSTLTIQRTQQEDSAVYLCASSHRLAGNYEQYFGPGTRLTVT.

The chain combines TRBV7-2 with TRBJ2-5; the D call of TRBD2 rests on TCRdb alone, since no DNA is present to check it. From germline, CDR1 is SGHTA and CDR2 FQGNSA. The CDR3 is 16 amino acids. The CDR3 reads CASSRGLAGEWETQYF.

The chain recombines TRBV28 with TRBJ2-3; TCRdb's assignment of TRBD1 cannot be checked, as there is no DNA. The germline gives CDR1 MDHEN, CDR2 SYDVKM. This CDR3 region has 16 residues. This chain's CDR3 is CASSFLGLGDTDTQYF.

The chain combines TRBV4-2 with TRBJ2-6; TCRdb indicates TRBD2, and absent DNA this call remains unverified. This CDR3 is 19 amino acids long. Germline CDR1 and CDR2: LGHNA and YNFKEQ. The CDR3 loop reads CASSDRRTSGRAGANVLTF.

The chain is built from TRBV12-3 or TRBV12-4 and TRBJ1-1; without DNA, the TCRdb call of TRBD1 cannot be checked. CDR3 length equals 15 residues. The CDR3 loop is CASSRPQGTNTEAFF.

The chain links TRBV11-2 to TRBJ1-1; the TCRdb call, TRBD1, lacks DNA for checking. The CDR3 runs to 15 residues. Looked up from germline, CDR1 is SGHAT and CDR2 is FQNNGV. CDR3 protein: CASSDTGGSGTEAFF. The whole variable domain, remainder taken from reference TRBV11-2 and TRBJ1-1, is EAGVAQSPRYKIIEKRQSVAFWCNPISGHATLYWYQQILGQGPKLLIQFQNNGVVDDSQLPKDRFSAERLKGVDSTLKIQPAKLEDSAVYLCASSDTGGSGTEAFFGQGTRLTVV.

The chain is built from TRBV7-3 and TRBJ1-1; TCRdb indicates TRBD1, and absent DNA this call remains unverified. The CDR3 has 13 residues. From germline, CDR1 is SGHTA and CDR2 FQGTGA. This chain's CDR3 is CASSARGDTEAFF.

V is TRBV28 and J is TRBJ2-7; the TCRdb D gene call, TRBD2, has no DNA to confirm it. Germline V CDR1 and CDR2: MDHEN, SYDVKM. This CDR3 contains 13 residues. The CDR3 spells CASSGRVGDEQYF.

V and J are TRBV20-1 and TRBJ1-3. Germline CDR1 is DFQATT and CDR2 is SNEGSKA (reference sequence). CDR3 length: 17 amino acids. Here the CDR3 reads CSADQDGPEHSGNTIYF.

The chain joins TRBV4-1 to TRBJ1-1. Germline V gives CDR1 MGHRA, CDR2 YSYEKL. The CDR3 runs to 15 residues. CDR3 sequence reads: CASSQGYGTHTEAFF.

The chain couples TRBV20-1 to TRBJ1-4; the D gene TCRdb calls, TRBD1, cannot be checked with no DNA. The CDR3 extends over 13 amino acids. The germline V gene has CDR1 DFQATT and CDR2 SNEGSKA (reference sequence). CDR3 sequence reads: CSALTGGGEKLFF.

The rearrangement links TRBV20-1 to TRBJ2-3; TCRdb calls TRBD1, which cannot be checked without DNA. Germline assignment: CDR1 DFQATT and CDR2 SNEGSKA (reference sequence). The CDR3 runs 15 residues. The CDR3 protein is CSARGGTGAADTQYF.